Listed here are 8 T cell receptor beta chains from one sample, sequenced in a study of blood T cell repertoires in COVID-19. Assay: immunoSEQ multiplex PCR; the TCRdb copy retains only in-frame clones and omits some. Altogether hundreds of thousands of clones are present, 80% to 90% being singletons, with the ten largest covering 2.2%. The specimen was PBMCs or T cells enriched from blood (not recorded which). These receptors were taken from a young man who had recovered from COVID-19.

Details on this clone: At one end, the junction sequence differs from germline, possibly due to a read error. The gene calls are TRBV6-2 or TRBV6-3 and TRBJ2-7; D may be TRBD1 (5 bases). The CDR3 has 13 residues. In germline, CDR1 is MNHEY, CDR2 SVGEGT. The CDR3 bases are TGTGCCAGCAGTCAAGGGGAAGGACGAGACATTAACTTC. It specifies CASSQGEGRDINF.

CDR3 protein: CASSQEPRGSNEQFF. DNA for the CDR3: TGCGCCAGCAGCCAAGAGCCCAGAGGTAGTAATGAGCAGTTCTTC. This chain joins TRBV4-3 and TRBJ2-1; D gene unclear. The CDR3 extends over 15 amino acids. V was clipped by 0 bases and J by 7 bases, with 13 bases between them. The germline gives CDR1 LGHNA, CDR2 YSLEER.

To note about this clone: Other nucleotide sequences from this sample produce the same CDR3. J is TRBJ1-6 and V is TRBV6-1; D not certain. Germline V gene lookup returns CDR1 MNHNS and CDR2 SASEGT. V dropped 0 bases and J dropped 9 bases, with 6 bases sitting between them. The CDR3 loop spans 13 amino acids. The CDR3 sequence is CASSEARGSPLHF. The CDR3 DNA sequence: TGTGCCAGCAGTGAAGCGCGTGGTTCACCCCTCCACTTT.

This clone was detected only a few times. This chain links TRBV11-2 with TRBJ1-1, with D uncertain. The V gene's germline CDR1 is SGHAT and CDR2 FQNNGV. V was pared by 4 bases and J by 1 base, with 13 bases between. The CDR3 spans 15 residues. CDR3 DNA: TGTGCCAGCAGCTCAAGTGACTCCGCGAACACTGAAGCTTTCTTT. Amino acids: CASSSSDSANTEAFF. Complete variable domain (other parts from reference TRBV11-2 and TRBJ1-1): EAGVAQSPRYKIIEKRQSVAFWCNPISGHATLYWYQQILGQGPKLLIQFQNNGVVDDSQLPKDRFSAERLKGVDSTLKIQPAKLEDSAVYLCASSSSDSANTEAFFGQGTRLTVV.

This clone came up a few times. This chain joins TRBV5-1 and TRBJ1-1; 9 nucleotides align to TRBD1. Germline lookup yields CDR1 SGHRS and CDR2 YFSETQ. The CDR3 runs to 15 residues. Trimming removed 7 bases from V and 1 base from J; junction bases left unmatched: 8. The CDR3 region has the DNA TGCGCCAGCGGATCCGGGACAGGGTGGAACACTGAAGCTTTCTTT. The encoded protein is CASGSGTGWNTEAFF.

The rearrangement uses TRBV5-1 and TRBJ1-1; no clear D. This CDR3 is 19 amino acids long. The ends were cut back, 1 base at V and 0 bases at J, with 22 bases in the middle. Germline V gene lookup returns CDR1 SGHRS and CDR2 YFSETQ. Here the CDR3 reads CASSLSPDKLRGVNTEAFF. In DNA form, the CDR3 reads TGCGCCAGCAGCTTGTCGCCCGATAAACTTAGAGGAGTGAACACTGAAGCTTTCTTT.

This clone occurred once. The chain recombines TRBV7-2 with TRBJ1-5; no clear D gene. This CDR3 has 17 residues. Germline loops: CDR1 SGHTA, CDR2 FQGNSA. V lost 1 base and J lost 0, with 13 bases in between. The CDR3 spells CASSLVGTPLSNQPQHF. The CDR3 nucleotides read TGTGCCAGCAGCTTAGTGGGCACCCCGCTTAGCAATCAGCCCCAGCATTTT.

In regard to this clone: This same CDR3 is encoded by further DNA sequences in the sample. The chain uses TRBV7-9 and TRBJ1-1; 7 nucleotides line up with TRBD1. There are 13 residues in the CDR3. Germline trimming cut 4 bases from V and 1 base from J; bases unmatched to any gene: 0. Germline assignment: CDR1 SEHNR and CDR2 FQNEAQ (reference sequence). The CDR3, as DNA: TGTGCCAGCAGCTGGGACAGGAACACTGAAGCTTTCTTT. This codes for CASSWDRNTEAFF. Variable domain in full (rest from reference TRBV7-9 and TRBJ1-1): DTGVSQNPRHKITKRGQNVTFRCDPISEHNRLYWYRQTLGQGPEFLTYFQNEAQLEKSRLLSDRFSAERPKGSFSTLEIQRTEQGDSAMYLCASSWDRNTEAFFGQGTRLTVV.